This TCR beta chain was sequenced in a study of CD8+CD57+ T cells in acquired aplastic anemia listed by TCRdb under 2018. Concerning the study at large: On average, sorted CD4+ and CD8+ cells yielded approximately 3 ug of extracted DNA, with a range of about 0.19 to 30 ug. CD8+CD57+ expansion was defined as frequency above the mean frequency observed in healthy subjects.

The research as a whole found: Patients and healthy controls showed no significant difference in CD8+ Simpson's diversity (P=0.060). Roughly 30 CD8+ CDR3 sequences were found to be shared between patients and controls, but these sequences appeared to be highly expressed in patients and within the immunodominant clones of the patients.

Expansion of CD8+CD57+ cells had been shown by flow cytometry in the patients chosen for sequencing. Every patient had severe acquired aplastic anemia, diagnosed using the International Study of Aplastic Anemia and Agranulocytosis and Camitta criteria. At the time blood was sampled, none of the patients had received any therapy. TCR repertoires of sorted CD4+ and CD8+ blood T cells from severe aplastic anemia patients and healthy subjects were deep-sequenced in the study. Patients were enrolled in the USA under clinicaltrials.gov protocols 00001620, 01623167, 00001397, 00071045, 00081523 and 00961064. Ficoll-Paque density gradient centrifugation was used to isolate peripheral blood mononuclear cells. Before DNA extraction, CD4+ and CD8+ T cells were sorted by FACS or by magnetic beads. V is pruned by 4 bases and J by 6 bases, leaving 6 bases of the junction without a gene match. There are 14 amino acids in the CDR3, from cysteine to phenylalanine inclusive. Just CDR3 DNA is preserved here, 42 bases in frame from base 1. CDR1 SGDLS and CDR2 YYNGEE were looked up in the germline V gene.

Genomic DNA was used as template for profiling of TCR beta VDJ combinations and CDR3 sequences. TCR repertoire sequencing was run on an Illumina HiSeq 2000. The published analysis was carried out like this. TRBV/TRBJ rearrangement plots, CDR3 size and DJ length profiles, and Simpson's diversity index were used to evaluate the repertoires. The most abundant DNA sequence in the deep sequencing data was taken as the immunodominant clone. CDR3 amino acid sequences were checked for sharing between subjects and were compared against published repertoires and the VDJdb database. TCRdb ran its own pipeline on the public reads, namely fastp trimming at Q25 and MiXCR clone calling, and kept in-frame beta chains. Merged by CDR3 protein, the rows form single entries marked with the most common genes and DNA. The V and J calls come from TCRdb's annotation, not from the publication. This sample holds 300,000 or so distinct CDR3 sequences; about 50% were observed only once. 1% to 1.5% of the sample is in the top ten clones.

This clonotype came up once. Its antigen target is currently unknown. Nothing much larger sits one base from this clone, and base qualities are not available. Evidence from a single read is weak. Specimen: sorted CD4+, CD8+, or CD8+CD57+ T cells (not recorded which) from PBMCs. The rearranged segments are TRBV9 and TRBJ2-3; 9 bases in the middle match TRBD2. The receptor was derived from a human donor with aplastic anemia. The sequence in DNA is TGTGCCAGCAGCATCCGAGGGACTAGCGATACGCAGTATTTT. The resulting protein is CASSIRGTSDTQYF.